These 29 T cell receptor beta chains share one sample of origin, sequenced in a study of CD8+CD57+ T cells in acquired aplastic anemia. TCR beta VDJ combinations and CDR3 sequences were profiled from genomic DNA. TCRdb reanalysed the reads using MiXCR and keeps one entry per CDR3 protein. Altogether roughly 420,000 distinct CDR3 sequences are present, 65% to 75% being singletons, with the ten largest covering 3.5% to 4.5%. Sequencing was done on a sample of sorted CD4+, CD8+, or CD8+CD57+ T cells (not recorded which) from PBMCs. These receptors originate from a human donor in good health, serving as a control.

Notes on this clonotype: An end of the junction differs from the germline gene, which may be a read error. The chain combines TRBV7-6 with TRBJ2-7; maybe TRBD1 (6 bases). Germline V CDR1 and CDR2: SGHVS, FNYEAQ. The CDR3 sequence is 14 residues long. The CDR3 sequence is CASSLGDTDCEEYF. CDR3 in DNA: TGTGCCAGCAGCTTAGGGGACACAGACTGCGAGGAGTACTTC.

A word on this clonotype: The junction departs from germline at one end; a sequencing error may be responsible. The rearrangement joins TRBV5-1 to TRBJ1-1; the D is unclear. CDR3 size: 13 residues. The germline V gene has CDR1 SGHRS and CDR2 YFSETQ. The CDR3 loop is CASSVGPNSEAFF. The CDR3 coding sequence is TGTGCCAGCAGCGTAGGACCAAACAGTGAAGCTTTCTTT.

This clonotype was found many times. This sequence joins TRBV5-1 and TRBJ2-2, with 10 bases identical to TRBD2. Trimming cost V 7 bases and J 3 bases; bases outside gene matches: 6. From germline, CDR1 is SGHRS and CDR2 YFSETQ. The CDR3 covers 15 residues. The CDR3 coding sequence is TGCGCCAGCGCAAAGCGGGGGGGCGACACCGGGGAGCTGTTTTTT. This codes for CASAKRGGDTGELFF. Supplemented by reference TRBV5-1 and TRBJ2-2, the full variable domain reads KAGVTQTPRYLIKTRGQQVTLSCSPISGHRSVSWYQQTPGQGLQFLFEYFSETQRNKGNFPGRFSGRQFSNSRSEMNVSTLELGDSALYLCASAKRGGDTGELFFGEGSRLTVL.

Regarding this clonotype: The DNA is left out, because the CDR3 cannot be placed on it with certainty; the CDR3 is given as TCRdb lists it. The gene calls are TRBV2 and TRBJ1-6; the table's D call, TRBD1, has no DNA check behind it. The CDR3 is made up of 18 amino acids, end residues included. The germline gives CDR1 SNHLY, CDR2 FYNNEI. CDR3 in amino acids: CASSELWSRPVCFGPGHF.

Remarks on this clonotype: Because the CDR3 is missing its conserved closing phenylalanine or tryptophan, this is likely a read error. V and J are TRBV9 and TRBJ1-4; D is undetermined. The V end was cut by 4 bases, the J end by 13 bases, with 17 bases between. This CDR3 comprises 13 residues. CDR1 is SGDLS, CDR2 YYNGEE, per germline. In nucleotides, the CDR3 is TGTGCCAGCAGCTACAGAGCTAATGAACCACTGTTTCTT. It specifies CASSYRANEPLFL.

Comment on this clonotype: The junction does not match germline at one end; this may be a read error. The V call is TRBV7-3, the J call TRBJ1-4, with D possibly TRBD1 on 5 matching bases. The CDR3 runs to 16 residues. Germline-derived CDR1 and CDR2 are SGHTA and FQGTGA. CDR3 bases: TGTGCCACCAGCCAAGGTGGTGGGGGGTATAATGAGCAGCTGTTTTTT. Its protein is CATSQGGGGYNEQLFF.

This clonotype came up once. V and J are TRBV7-3 and TRBJ2-7; 7 nucleotides align to TRBD1. Germline V gives CDR1 SGHTA, CDR2 FQGTGA. The CDR3 is made up of 12 amino acids. The CDR3 loop reads CASSLSPGTAQV. As DNA, the CDR3 is TGTGCCAGCAGCTTATCCCCCGGGACAGCGCAGGTC.

The chain links TRBV11-1 to TRBJ1-2; D is unclear. The CDR3 consists of 15 residues. The germline CDR1 and CDR2 sequences are SGHAT and FQDESV (reference sequence). V was trimmed by 5 bases and J by 8 bases, leaving 21 bases between them. CDR3 residues: CASSPHTRSRGGYTF. CDR3 nucleotides: TGTGCCAGCAGCCCCCACACAAGGAGCCGGGGAGGCTACACCTTC.

The J gene is TRBJ2-3, the V gene TRBV30; TRBD2 matches at 12 bases. The CDR3 runs to 15 residues. V gave up 3 bases and J gave up 4 bases; unmatched junction bases: 5. The germline CDR1 and CDR2 sequences are GTSNPN and SVGIG (reference sequence). The CDR3 coding sequence is TGTGCCTGGAGCGCACTAGCGGGGGGCCCAGATACGCAGTATTTT. This translates into CAWSALAGGPDTQYF.

The V and J genes are TRBV20-1 and TRBJ1-1; possibly TRBD1 for D (6 bases). Looked up from germline, CDR1 is DFQATT and CDR2 is SNEGSKA (reference sequence). V was clipped by 6 bases and J by 0 bases, with 17 bases between them. The CDR3 runs 15 residues. CDR3 residues: CSALGQTWLNTEAFF. DNA for the CDR3: TGCAGTGCGTTGGGACAAACTTGGTTGAACACTGAAGCTTTCTTT.

This clonotype appeared a single time. J is TRBJ1-5 and V is TRBV5-1, with TRBD1 matching 7 bases. J gave up 7 bases and V 1 base, and 8 bases lay outside the gene matches. The germline CDR1 and CDR2 sequences are SGHRS and YFSETQ. CDR3 size: 15 residues. CDR3 sequence reads: CASSLTTGPHQPQHF. In nucleotides, the CDR3 is TGCGCCAGCAGCTTGACGACAGGGCCTCACCAGCCCCAGCATTTT. Variable domain in full (rest from reference TRBV5-1 and TRBJ1-5): KAGVTQTPRYLIKTRGQQVTLSCSPISGHRSVSWYQQTPGQGLQFLFEYFSETQRNKGNFPGRFSGRQFSNSRSEMNVSTLELGDSALYLCASSLTTGPHQPQHFGDGTRLSIL.

The chain couples TRBV25-1 to TRBJ2-3, with TRBD1 identical over 9 bases. CDR1 and CDR2 (germline): MGHDK, SYGVNS. The CDR3 sequence is 11 residues long. This CDR3 reads CARQGGDTQYF. CDR3 DNA sequence: TGTGCGAGACAGGGGGGGGATACGCAGTATTTT. Full variable domain (rest looked up from reference TRBV25-1 and TRBJ2-3): EADIYQTPRYLVIGTGKKITLECSQTMGHDKMYWYQQDPGMELHLIHYSYGVNSTEKGDLSSESTVSRIRTEHFPLTLESARPSHTSQYLCARQGGDTQYFGPGTRLTVL.

This clonotype was recorded many times. The V call is TRBV5-8, the J call TRBJ2-3; 9 positions match TRBD2. Trimming removed 1 base from V and 4 bases from J; junction bases left unmatched: 4. CDR3 size: 15 residues. Germline assignment: CDR1 SGHTS and CDR2 YDEGEE. The CDR3 loop is CASSLPRGGPDTQYF. CDR3 sequence (DNA): TGTGCCAGCAGCTTGCCGCGGGGGGGCCCAGATACGCAGTATTTT.

As regards this clonotype: No conserved phenylalanine or tryptophan is present at the end of the CDR3, so a read error is the likely explanation. The limits of the CDR3 on the DNA are not certain, so only TCRdb's listed CDR3 is given. This chain connects TRBV9 to TRBJ1-1; TRBD1, the table's D call, was not compared with the DNA. Germline V gene lookup returns CDR1 SGDLS and CDR2 YYNGEE. The CDR3 has 13 amino acids, counting both end residues. The CDR3: CASSRGAGTGGYV.

This chain uses TRBV11-3 with TRBJ1-3; D unclear. V dropped 6 bases and J dropped 0 bases, with 15 bases sitting between them. Germline assignment: CDR1 SGHNT and CDR2 YENEEA. The CDR3 runs to 16 residues. CDR3 DNA sequence: TGTGCCAGCAGTTACCTCGCCTATGACTCTGGAAACACCATATATTTT. This codes for CASSYLAYDSGNTIYF.

This clonotype was observed a handful of times. The gene calls are TRBV7-2 and TRBJ1-5; 11 bases are a match to TRBD1. The V gene's germline CDR1 is SGHTA and CDR2 FQGNSA. V was pared by 6 bases and J by 8 bases, with 6 bases of the junction left unmatched. The CDR3 contains 14 residues. The chain's CDR3 is CASRSGQGGEPQHF. CDR3 DNA sequence: TGTGCCAGCAGGTCGGGACAGGGGGGTGAGCCCCAGCATTTT.

This clonotype was observed at least ten times. This chain joins TRBV4-2 and TRBJ2-3, with D hard to call. Trimming stripped 6 bases from V and 5 bases from J, with 15 bases between. The CDR3 is made up of 14 amino acids. Germline V gives CDR1 LGHNA, CDR2 YNFKEQ. CDR3 bases: TGTGCCAGCAGGCGCTCTGAGCGCCGAGATACGCAGTATTTT. The encoded protein is CASRRSERRDTQYF.

The J gene is TRBJ1-5, the V gene TRBV5-8; D may be TRBD1 (5 bases). Germline V CDR1 and CDR2: SGHTS, YDEGEE. The CDR3 covers 14 residues. The V end was cut by 6 bases, the J end by 5 bases, with 15 bases between. This chain's CDR3 is CASNPTGPHQPQHF. CDR3 nucleotides: TGTGCCAGCAACCCTACGGGACCCCATCAGCCCCAGCATTTT.

Ten or more counts support this clonotype. In DNA form, the CDR3 reads TGCGCCAGCAGCCAAGAAGTGTCCAGGGGGGACTATGGCTACACCTTC. This sequence encodes CASSQEVSRGDYGYTF. The chain is built from TRBV4-3 and TRBJ1-2; 7 bases fit TRBD1. This CDR3 comprises 16 residues. Germline V gives CDR1 LGHNA, CDR2 YSLEER. With 0 bases clipped from V and 3 bases from J, the junction kept 7 bases outside the gene matches.

This clonotype has just a few counts. The chain's CDR3 is CASDVQVGIYNEQFF. Here the CDR3 DNA reads TGTGCCTCAGATGTCCAGGTTGGGATTTACAATGAGCAGTTCTTC. The rearrangement joins TRBV30 to TRBJ2-1; D not resolved. Trimming removed 7 bases from V and 4 bases from J, with 20 bases in between. The germline V gene has CDR1 GTSNPN and CDR2 SVGIG (reference sequence). There are 15 residues in the CDR3.

Points on this clonotype: Sequence at one end of the junction differs from germline and may be a read error. The rearrangement links TRBV7-3 to TRBJ2-7; D is perhaps TRBD1 or TRBD2 (6 bases each). Germline V CDR1 and CDR2: SGHTA, FQGTGA. The CDR3 spans 14 residues. The CDR3 nucleotides are TGTGCCAGCAGCCCGGAGGGGGTGGCGAGCTACGAGCAGTTC. Translating gives CASSPEGVASYEQF. Full variable domain (outside the CDR3, taken from reference TRBV7-3 and TRBJ2-7): GAGVSQTPSNKVTEKGKYVELRCDPISGHTALYWYRQSLGQGPEFLIYFQGTGAADDSGLPNDRFFAVRPEGSVSTLKIQRTERGDSAVYLCASSPEGVASYEQFGPGTRLTVT.

This clonotype was seen just once. One end of the junction varies from germline; a read error may be responsible. V usage is TRBV12-3 or TRBV12-4 and J usage is TRBJ1-2, with D unclear. The CDR3 consists of 8 residues. CDR3 DNA: TGTGCCAGCAGCTTTCTCCTCTTC. It is translated as CASSFLLF.

This clonotype has just a few counts. The chain has TRBV10-3 and TRBJ2-3; TRBD1 matches 9 bases. V shed 7 bases and J 6 bases; nucleotides not matched to a gene: 5. From germline, CDR1 is ENHRY and CDR2 SYGVKD. CDR3 size: 13 residues. The CDR3 nucleotides are TGTGCCATCACTACAGGGGGCGGCGATACGCAGTATTTT. This translates into CAITTGGGDTQYF.

The V gene is TRBV7-9, the J gene TRBJ1-4; tentative D call: TRBD1 (6 bases). Germline values: CDR1 SEHNR, CDR2 FQNEAQ (reference sequence). This CDR3 has 14 amino acids. V shed 5 bases and J shed 7 bases, with 14 bases lying between them. CDR3 nucleotides: TGTGCCAGCAGCGCTAGGGGGGTAGCTGAAAAACTGTTTTTT. This sequence encodes CASSARGVAEKLFF.

This clonotype was seen many times. The V gene is TRBV6-2 or TRBV6-3, the J gene TRBJ2-5, with 10 bases matching TRBD1. The CDR3 covers 14 residues. The germline CDR1 and CDR2 sequences are MNHEY and SVGEGT. Unmatched junction bases numbered 5, after V lost 5 bases and J lost 5 bases. The CDR3 coding sequence is TGTGCCAGCAGTCCCTGGACAGGGGGGGAGACCCAGTACTTC. Its protein is CASSPWTGGETQYF.

Here the CDR3 DNA reads TGCGCCAGCAGCTTGGGAACTAGCGGGGGCCAAGAGACCCAGCATTTT. Amino acid sequence: CASSLGTSGGQETQHF. This chain uses TRBV5-1 with TRBJ1-5; the D gene is possibly TRBD1 (6 bases). Germline lookup yields CDR1 SGHRS and CDR2 YFSETQ. CDR3 length: 16 amino acids. Trimming shortened V by 0 bases and J by 11 bases, and 21 bases separated the two germline ends. Based on the CDR3 plus reference TRBV5-1 and TRBJ1-5, the full variable domain is KAGVTQTPRYLIKTRGQQVTLSCSPISGHRSVSWYQQTPGQGLQFLFEYFSETQRNKGNFPGRFSGRQFSNSRSEMNVSTLELGDSALYLCASSLGTSGGQETQHFGDGTRLSIL.

The rearrangement joins TRBV5-1 to TRBJ2-5; 7 bases are a match to TRBD2. V lost 1 base to trimming and J lost 10 bases; unmatched junction nucleotides: 7. The germline gives CDR1 SGHRS, CDR2 YFSETQ. The CDR3 contains 13 residues. The CDR3 is CASSLSGIEYQYF. CDR3 sequence (DNA): TGCGCCAGCAGCTTGAGCGGGATAGAGTACCAGTACTTC.

The J gene is TRBJ1-1, the V gene TRBV20-1; TRBD1 agrees at 10 bases. V lost 1 base to trimming and J lost 7 bases; unmatched junction nucleotides: 6. The CDR3 runs to 14 residues. Germline CDR1 reads DFQATT; CDR2 reads SNEGSKA (reference sequence). The CDR3 sequence is CSARVGWDRGEAFF. CDR3 DNA sequence: TGCAGTGCTAGAGTTGGGTGGGACAGGGGTGAAGCTTTCTTT.

Of note for this clonotype: This CDR3 fails to terminate in the conserved phenylalanine or tryptophan, so it likely reflects a read error. This chain uses TRBV7-3 with TRBJ2-5, with 16 bases matching TRBD2. This CDR3 region has 17 residues. The ends lost 5 bases at V and 5 bases at J; junction bases unmatched: 8. Germline-derived CDR1 and CDR2 are SGHTA and FQGTGA. As DNA, the CDR3 is TGTGCCAGCAGCAAGGGACTAGCGGGGGGGCCTATGGAGACCCAGTACTCC. Amino acid sequence: CASSKGLAGGPMETQYS.